These T cell receptor beta chains were read from a single sample in a study of response to subunit inactivated influenza vaccine. TCRdb reanalysed the RT-PCR reads using MiXCR and keeps one entry per CDR3 protein. The sample consists of 630,000 or so distinct CDR3 sequences, 15% to 19% of them appearing once. Sequenced material: PBMCs from blood, taken 11 to 12 days after vaccination. These receptors were collected from a man aged 50-60 years who received an inactivated influenza vaccine. Both conserved end residues are part of each CDR3. Each record gives: CDR3 protein, CDR3 DNA, J gene, D gene, V gene, clone size. D genes are given only for firm matches. Clone size is given for some rows only: seen once, a few or many times, or a class if the clone is expanded.

CATSDRGSGNEQFF,TGTGCCACCAGTGACAGAGGTTCGGGGAATGAGCAGTTCTTC,TRBJ2-1,NA,TRBV24-1,NA
CASSPQTGVVSPLHF,TGTGCCAGCTCACCGCAAACAGGGGTGGTTTCACCCCTCCACTTT,TRBJ1-6,TRBD1,TRBV18,few
CASSNHRDSYNEQFF,TGTGCCAGCAGTAACCACAGGGACTCCTACAATGAGCAGTTCTTC,TRBJ2-1,NA,TRBV6-2/TRBV6-3,NA
CASREGGEQYF,TGCGCCAGCCGGGAAGGGGGCGAGCAGTACTTC,TRBJ2-7,NA,TRBV5-1,NA
CASSLPRVEETQYF,TGTGCCAGCAGTTTACCAAGGGTTGAAGAGACCCAGTACTTC,TRBJ2-5,NA,TRBV28,few
CANRQGEGTEAFF,TGTGCCAACCGACAGGGTGAGGGCACTGAAGCTTTCTTT,TRBJ1-1,TRBD1,TRBV10-3,few
CASSTSGYEQYF,TGTGCCAGCAGTACTAGCGGGTACGAGCAGTACTTC,TRBJ2-7,TRBD2,TRBV12-3/TRBV12-4,many
CASSQDRDSGNQPQHF,TGCGCCAGCAGCCAAGACCGGGACAGTGGCAATCAGCCCCAGCATTTT,TRBJ1-5,TRBD1,TRBV4-1,few
CASSLSGRSSYEQYF,TGTGCCAGCAGCCTTAGCGGGAGGAGCTCCTACGAGCAGTACTTC,TRBJ2-7,TRBD2,TRBV7-8,many
CASSLGWAGTEAFF,TGCGCCAGCAGCTTGGGATGGGCAGGGACTGAAGCTTTCTTT,TRBJ1-1,NA,TRBV5-1,few
CASSSRGQGNTDTQYF,TGTGCCAGCAGCTCAAGAGGACAGGGGAACACAGATACGCAGTATTTT,TRBJ2-3,TRBD1,TRBV7-3,NA
CASSRGQSNQPQHF,TGTGCCAGCAGCCGGGGACAGAGCAATCAGCCCCAGCATTTT,TRBJ1-5,TRBD1,TRBV7-2,few
CASSSGRGIDTQYF,TGTGCCAGCAGCTCCGGGAGAGGGATTGATACGCAGTATTTT,TRBJ2-3,NA,TRBV12-3/TRBV12-4,many
CASSQRTAQETQYF,TGTGCCAGCAGCCAAAGGACGGCACAAGAGACCCAGTACTTC,TRBJ2-5,NA,TRBV3-1,NA
CSAPVAGVYGYTF,TGCAGTGCTCCCGTTGCGGGGGTCTATGGCTACACCTTC,TRBJ1-2,NA,TRBV20-1,NA
CASSPGASKQYF,TGTGCCAGCAGCCCCGGGGCCTCGAAGCAGTATTTT,TRBJ2-3,NA,TRBV27,few
CASSVDPGAAGELFF,TGTGCCAGCAGCGTAGACCCGGGGGCAGCCGGGGAGCTGTTTTTT,TRBJ2-2,NA,TRBV9,NA
CSAIGGGRWEAFF,TGCAGTGCTATAGGCGGGGGACGGTGGGAAGCTTTCTTT,TRBJ1-1,NA,TRBV20-1,few
CAISGQEETQYF,TGTGCCATCAGTGGGCAGGAAGAGACCCAGTACTTC,TRBJ2-5,NA,TRBV10-3,few
CASSLTTGGTEAFF,TGTGCCAGCAGTTTAACCACAGGGGGAACTGAAGCTTTCTTT,TRBJ1-1,TRBD1,TRBV28,few
CASSPGRGLDEQYF,TGTGCCAGCAGCCCTGGGAGGGGGCTTGACGAGCAGTACTTC,TRBJ2-7,NA,TRBV4-2,NA
CATRGTGAIEAFF,TGTGCCACCAGAGGGACAGGCGCAATTGAAGCTTTCTTT,TRBJ1-1,TRBD1,TRBV6-2/TRBV6-3,NA
CASSVSSNTGELFF,TGTGCCAGCAGCGTCTCGTCTAACACCGGGGAGCTGTTTTTT,TRBJ2-2,NA,TRBV9,many
CASSHPGEFEGTQYF,TGCGCCAGCAGCCACCCGGGGGAGTTCGAGGGGACCCAGTATTTC,TRBJ2-5,NA,TRBV4-1,NA
CASSLQGHSNQPQHF,TGTGCCAGCAGTTTACAGGGACATAGCAATCAGCCCCAGCATTTT,TRBJ1-5,NA,TRBV12-3/TRBV12-4,many
CASSLQWGSNQPQHF,TGTGCCAGCAGCCTCCAATGGGGTAGCAATCAGCCCCAGCATTTT,TRBJ1-5,NA,TRBV12-3/TRBV12-4,many
CASSLLGGHSNQPQHF,TGTGCCAGCAGCTTATTAGGGGGACATAGTAATCAGCCCCAGCATTTT,TRBJ1-5,NA,TRBV7-6,few
CASSYPTGALTDTQYF,TGTGCCAGCAGTTACCCGACAGGGGCCTTGACAGATACGCAGTATTTT,TRBJ2-3,TRBD1,TRBV6-2/TRBV6-3,many
CASSLRGGIGFSGYTF,TGTGCCAGCAGTTTACGGGGGGGGATAGGGTTCTCTGGCTACACCTTC,TRBJ1-2,NA,TRBV12-3/TRBV12-4,NA
CASSLSSGSLYNEQFF,TGCGCCAGCAGCTTATCTAGCGGGAGTCTCTACAATGAGCAGTTCTTC,TRBJ2-1,TRBD2,TRBV5-1,NA
CAISDLAGAGYEQYF,TGTGCCATCAGTGATCTAGCGGGAGCGGGGTACGAGCAGTACTTC,TRBJ2-7,TRBD2,TRBV10-3,NA
CASSNLWTSGRTYNEQFF,TGTGCCAGCAGCAACCTCTGGACTAGCGGTAGGACCTACAATGAGCAGTTCTTC,TRBJ2-1,TRBD2,TRBV11-2,few
CASDKDSGANVLTF,TGTGCCAGCGACAAGGACTCTGGGGCCAACGTCCTGACTTTC,TRBJ2-6,NA,TRBV7-2,NA
CASSSTGWGNQPQHF,TGTGCCAGCAGTTCGACAGGTTGGGGCAATCAGCCCCAGCATTTT,TRBJ1-5,NA,TRBV12-3/TRBV12-4,NA
CASSDGLAGTTDTQYF,TGTGCCAGCAGCGACGGACTAGCGGGGACCACAGATACGCAGTATTTT,TRBJ2-3,TRBD2,TRBV7-2,few
CAGVTGKSSTDTQYF,TGTGCCGGGGTGACAGGGAAATCTAGCACAGATACGCAGTATTTT,TRBJ2-3,TRBD1,TRBV6-7,few
CASSGPYATNEKLFF,TGTGCCAGCAGTGGTCCATATGCAACTAATGAAAAACTGTTTTTT,TRBJ1-4,NA,TRBV7-9,few
CATGQGARGYTF,TGTGCCACCGGACAGGGGGCAAGAGGCTACACCTTC,TRBJ1-2,TRBD1,TRBV6-6,NA
CASSLAGDRTYEQYF,TGTGCCAGCAGCTTAGCGGGGGACCGAACCTACGAGCAGTACTTC,TRBJ2-7,NA,TRBV11-1,NA
CASSQTGTANTGELFF,TGTGCCAGCAGCCAGACGGGGACCGCGAACACCGGGGAGCTGTTTTTT,TRBJ2-2,NA,TRBV4-2,few
CASSQGISNQPQHF,TGTGCCAGCAGCCAAGGCATTAGCAATCAGCCCCAGCATTTT,TRBJ1-5,NA,TRBV3-1,NA
CASSQGFGTGGETQYF,TGCGCCAGCAGCCAAGGGTTCGGGACAGGGGGCGAGACCCAGTACTTC,TRBJ2-5,TRBD1,TRBV4-1,NA